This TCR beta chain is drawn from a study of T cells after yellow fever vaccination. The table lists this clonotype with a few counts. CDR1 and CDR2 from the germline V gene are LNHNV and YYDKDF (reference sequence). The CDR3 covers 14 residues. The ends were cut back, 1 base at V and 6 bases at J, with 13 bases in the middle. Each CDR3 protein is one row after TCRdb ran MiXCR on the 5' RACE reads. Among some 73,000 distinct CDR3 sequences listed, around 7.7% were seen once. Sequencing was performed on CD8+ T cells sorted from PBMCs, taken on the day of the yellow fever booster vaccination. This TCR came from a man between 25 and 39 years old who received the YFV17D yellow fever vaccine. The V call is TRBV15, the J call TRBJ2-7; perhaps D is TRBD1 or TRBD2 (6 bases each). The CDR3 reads CATSRAYGGREQYF. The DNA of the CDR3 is TGTGCCACCAGCAGAGCCTATGGGGGGCGCGAGCAGTACTTC.